The T cell receptor (beta chain) under discussion was sequenced for a study of T cell responses to AZD1222 COVID-19 vaccine. About this clone: Its antigen is not known.

Profiling relied on immunoSEQ multiplex PCR, and the TCRdb table lists in-frame clones only, not all of them. The sample holds around 160,000 clones, about 90% seen once. Regarding the study as a whole: Spike-specific TCR breadth and depth rose after two AZD1222 doses.

The CDR3 spans 16 residues. The germline V gene encodes CDR1 MNHEY and CDR2 SMNVEV (reference sequence). V was clipped by 4 bases and J by 0 bases, with 15 bases between them. Sequenced here: peripheral blood, sampled 28 days after the second AZD1222 dose. This clonotype was obtained from an adult who received the AZD1222 COVID-19 vaccine. The rearrangement uses TRBV27 and TRBJ1-1, with D uncertain. The CDR3 sequence is CASSSSWEAMNTEAFF. CDR3 bases: TGTGCCAGCAGTTCCTCCTGGGAGGCCATGAACACTGAAGCTTTCTTT.